The 5 T cell receptor beta chains below come from one sample, sequenced in a study of cytomegalovirus exposure and HLA in healthy donors. The primer mix had 60 Vbeta and 13 Jbeta primers. Assay: immunoSEQ multiplex PCR; the TCRdb copy retains only in-frame clones and omits some. The sample contains nearly 95,000 clones, 7.6% of which appear only once. Sequencing was carried out using PBMCs. The origin of the receptors is a man between 45 and 60 years old in good health and CMV-seronegative.

The sample holds a few counts of this clone. The chain recombines TRBV11-3 with TRBJ2-7, with a weak D call TRBD1 (6 bases). Germline CDR1 and CDR2: SGHNT and YENEEA. V lost 5 bases to trimming and J lost 5 bases, with 13 bases between them. This CDR3 spans 13 amino acids. The CDR3 region is CASSPERGNEQYF. CDR3 bases: TGTGCCAGCAGCCCCGAAAGGGGGAACGAGCAGTACTTC.

V usage is TRBV7-8 and J usage is TRBJ2-3; 8 positions match TRBD2. The CDR3 extends over 14 amino acids. Germline trimming cut 8 bases from V and 4 bases from J; bases unmatched to any gene: 8. Germline CDR1 reads SGHVS; CDR2 reads FQNEAQ. For the CDR3, the DNA is TGTGCCAGCCTCTCTCAACTAGCGGCAGATACGCAGTATTTT. Protein product: CASLSQLAADTQYF.

This clone was counted only a few times. The chain uses TRBV9 and TRBJ2-7; D perhaps matches TRBD2 (7 bases). V shed 4 bases and J shed 3 bases, with 14 bases lying between them. Germline loops: CDR1 SGDLS, CDR2 YYNGEE. CDR3 length: 14 amino acids. CDR3 region: CASSSGEGFYEQYF. The DNA of the CDR3 is TGTGCCAGCAGCTCAGGGGAGGGTTTCTACGAGCAGTACTTC.

In its sample, this clone was seen a few times. The gene calls are TRBV6-5 and TRBJ1-2; D is undetermined. Germline V CDR1 and CDR2: MNHEY, SVGAGI. The V end was cut by 4 bases, the J end by 4 bases, with 4 bases between. This CDR3 is 11 amino acids long. CDR3 amino acids: CASSSGYGYTF. In DNA, the CDR3 is TGTGCCAGCAGTTCCGGCTATGGCTACACCTTC.

This clone was found a few times. This chain uses TRBV5-6 with TRBJ2-5, with a weak D call TRBD2 (5 bases). The tail of the sequence fits TRBJ2-7 better, so the J call may be wrong. The CDR3 runs 14 residues. The V gene's germline CDR1 is SGHDT and CDR2 YYEEEE. CDR3: CASSLMRARYEQYF. In DNA form, the CDR3 reads TGTGCCAGCAGCTTGATGAGGGCCAGGTACGAGCAGTACTTC.